This T cell receptor (beta chain) was retrieved from a study of shared clonotypes between healthy human individuals. Study at large: Every donor yielded three CD4 naive, three CD4 memory, two CD8 naive and one CD8 memory plate.

The table came from immunoSEQ multiplex PCR; TCRdb's copy has only in-frame clones and leaves some out. The sample records around 510,000 clones, more than 95% being singletons. This CDR3 is built from 13 residues. Germline V CDR1 and CDR2: SGHTA, FQGNSA. Trimming cost V 3 bases and J 3 bases, with 9 bases left between them. The V call is TRBV7-2, the J call TRBJ2-7; no firm D call. Material: naive CD4+ T cells sorted from blood. Subset noted: CD45RA+ positively selected. This sequence originates from a woman aged 25 to 39 in good health. The chain's CDR3 is CASSFAKNYEQYF. The DNA of the CDR3 is TGTGCCAGCAGCTTCGCCAAAAACTACGAGCAGTACTTC.